The 3 T cell receptor beta chains in this list originate from one sample, sequenced in a study of technical replicates of blood from a handful of donors. Assay used: immunoSEQ multiplex PCR; TCRdb lists only in-frame clones, some missing. Of more than 65,000 clones listed, roughly 97% are singletons. Sequenced sample: T cells isolated from PBMCs. These receptor sequences come from a human donor in good health.

V is TRBV5-1 and J is TRBJ2-2; D not resolved. CDR3 length: 14 amino acids. V lost 4 bases to trimming and J lost 6 bases, with 13 bases between them. Germline CDR1 and CDR2: SGHRS and YFSETQ. In DNA, the CDR3 is TGCGCCAGCAGCCAAACTCGATCACCCGGGGAGCTGTTTTTT. Encoded protein: CASSQTRSPGELFF.

The chain has TRBV7-9 and TRBJ1-2, with TRBD1 as a possible D gene (5 bases). This CDR3 has 14 amino acids. V shed 4 bases and J shed 4 bases, with 13 bases lying between them. Germline V gives CDR1 SEHNR, CDR2 FQNEAQ (reference sequence). In DNA form, the CDR3 reads TGTGCCAGCAGCTCCGGACACTTTAGCTATGGCTACACCTTC. This codes for CASSSGHFSYGYTF.

The J gene is TRBJ1-1, the V gene TRBV7-2; the D gene is possibly TRBD1 (6 bases). The CDR3 is 12 amino acids. V was clipped by 5 bases and J by 6 bases, with 10 bases between them. CDR1 and CDR2 from the germline V gene are SGHTA and FQGNSA. The CDR3 DNA follows: TGTGCCAGCAGCAGCTACAGGGCTGAAGCTTTCTTT. Translating gives CASSSYRAEAFF.